This T cell receptor beta chain originates from a study of OX40 agonist ivuxolimab in advanced cancers. Context from the whole study: Ivuxolimab was an agonistic, fully human IgG2 monoclonal antibody directed against OX40 (CD134), a costimulatory receptor. Intravenous ivuxolimab was administered to patients every 2 weeks at six dose levels: 0.01, 0.1, 0.3, 1.5, 3 and 10 mg/kg. The purpose of peripheral TCRbeta sequencing was to test whether ivuxolimab changed TCR sequence diversity and led to clonal T-cell expansion. Patients were allowed to have had prior anti-PD-1, anti-PD-L1 or anti-CTLA-4 therapy, and approximately 40% of the dose-escalation patients had been treated with checkpoint inhibitors. Among the 52 dose-escalation patients, approximately 20 had hepatocellular carcinoma, about 15 melanoma, 9 renal cell carcinoma and 9 head and neck cancer. The monotherapy dose-escalation portion (N = 52 patients) of the phase I ivuxolimab trial is reported in the paper. A male proportion of 75% to 85% and a mean age of approximately 55 years, ranging from 23 to 79, were recorded for the dose-escalation cohort. Three dose-escalation patients achieved partial responses, one with hepatocellular carcinoma and two with cutaneous melanoma. The investigation overall reported the following: After ivuxolimab, expanded clones were on average more numerous among CD8+ T cells than among CD4+ T cells. Antigen specificity was not determined for the clonally expanded peripheral T cells. At doses of 0.1 to 3.0 mg/kg, clonal expansion of both CD4+ and CD8+ T cells in blood was seen between baseline and week 6. Low levels of normalized T-cell clonal expansion were also seen in some patients who did not respond. In the 0.1-3.0 mg/kg groups, partial responders had among the lowest normalized peripheral clonal expansion, particularly in CD8+ T cells.

To sequence the TCRbeta CDR3 region, genomic DNA was isolated from the sorted cells. The immunoSEQ Assay was used for sequencing of TCRbeta CDR3 regions. TCRdb took over this immuneACCESS table, retaining in-frame rearrangements with V and J assigned. Such tables are incomplete; in checked studies, under half of the missing clones stem from an unresolved V gene, and the remainder is unexplained. The table for this sample lists tens of thousands of clones; around 90% of them were counted only once. The ten largest clones capture around 15% of the sample. The CDR3 covers 16 residues, taking in both the cysteine and the phenylalanine. Only the CDR3 region is kept as DNA, spanning 48 bases read in frame from base 1. V has 3 bases trimmed and J has 0 bases trimmed; junction bases matching no gene number 6. CDR1 and CDR2 were assigned from the germline V gene as SGHVS and FNYEAQ. A few counts support this clone. What this receptor recognizes is not known. It has no much larger one-base neighbor in the sample; base qualities were not kept.

Patients with a history of autoimmune disease or receiving systemic immunosuppression were excluded from the trial. In every dose cohort, peripheral blood was drawn for TCR sequencing at baseline, cycle 4 day 1, and cycle 7 day 1. The samples were drawn from a first-in-human, open-label, multicenter phase I dose-escalation trial of ivuxolimab. Adults with locally advanced or metastatic melanoma, renal cell carcinoma, hepatocellular carcinoma or head and neck squamous cell carcinoma were enrolled in the trial. CD4+ and CD8+ T cells were sorted separately from peripheral blood before TCR sequencing. The sequence joins TRBV7-6 to TRBJ1-1; 8 bases in between match TRBD1. Material: CD4+ or CD8+ T cells sorted from blood, obtained in a trial of the OX40 agonist ivuxolimab. The TCR comes from an adult with an advanced solid tumor such as melanoma, head and neck, liver or kidney cancer. The CDR3 protein is CASSFRDRPLNTEAFF. The DNA sequence is TGTGCCAGCAGCTTCAGGGACAGGCCCTTGAACACTGAAGCTTTCTTT.